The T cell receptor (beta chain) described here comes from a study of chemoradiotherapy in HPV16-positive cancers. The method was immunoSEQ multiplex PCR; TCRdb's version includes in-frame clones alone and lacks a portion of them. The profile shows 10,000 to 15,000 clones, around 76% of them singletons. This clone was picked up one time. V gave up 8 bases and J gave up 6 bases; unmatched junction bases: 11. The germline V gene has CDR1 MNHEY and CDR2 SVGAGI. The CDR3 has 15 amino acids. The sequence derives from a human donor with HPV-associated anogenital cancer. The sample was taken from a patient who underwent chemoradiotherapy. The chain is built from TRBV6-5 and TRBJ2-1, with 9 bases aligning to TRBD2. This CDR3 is CASAGLAGGGNEQFF. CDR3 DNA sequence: TGTGCCAGCGCGGGACTAGCAGGGGGTGGCAATGAGCAGTTCTTC.